These T cell receptor beta chains were read from a single sample in a study of T-cell memory formation after mild COVID-19. TCRdb used MiXCR to reprocess the 5' RACE reads, holding one entry per CDR3 protein. The sample lists about half a million distinct CDR3 sequences, 15% to 20% occurring once. Sample: PBMCs or a T cell subset sorted from them (not recorded which). Source of these receptors: an adult woman who had mild COVID-19 (a few samples of this study predate the infection). Cell type and time point are not known. Each CDR3 is given with its conserved first and last residue. D genes are given only for firm matches. The size of a clone is reported for some rows only, either as once, few or many, or as a class for expanded clones.

>once|TRBJ2-3|TRBV6-2/TRBV6-3|TRBD1
TGTGCCAGCAGTCCGGTAGGGACAGGGAAAGATACGCAGTATTTT
CASSPVGTGKDTQYF
>few|TRBJ1-6|TRBV29-1|TRBD1
TGCAGCGTGGGGACAGGGGGCGCTGATTCACCCCTCCACTTT
CSVGTGGADSPLHF
>few|TRBJ1-1|TRBV4-1|TRBD1
TGCGCCAGCAGCCAGGCACCTGCAGGGGGTGGGTACACTGAAGCTTTCTTT
CASSQAPAGGGYTEAFF
>many|TRBJ1-1|TRBV19|NA
TGTGCCAGTAGTGTGTTACAGGGGAACACTGAAGCTTTCTTT
CASSVLQGNTEAFF
>NA|TRBJ2-4|TRBV4-2|TRBD1
TGTGCCAGCAGCCAAGCGGGACAGGGATCTGACATTCAGTACTTC
CASSQAGQGSDIQYF
>NA|TRBJ1-5|TRBV19|NA
TGTGCCACATCCCCGTTGGACAGCTATCTTCGGCTTAGCAATCAGCCCCAGCATTTT
CATSPLDSYLRLSNQPQHF
>NA|TRBJ2-7|TRBV7-2|NA
TGTGCCAGCAGCTTGGAGGGTAACTACGAGCAGTACTTC
CASSLEGNYEQYF
>NA|TRBJ2-5|TRBV24-1|TRBD1
TGTGCCACCAGTACCGTGACAGGGGAAACGTGGGAGACCCAGTACTTC
CATSTVTGETWETQYF
>NA|TRBJ2-3|TRBV5-1|NA
TGCGCCAGCAGCTCCCAACTCCTAGCAGCTAGCACAGATACGCAGTATTTT
CASSSQLLAASTDTQYF
>NA|TRBJ2-1|TRBV11-3|TRBD1
TGTGCCAGCAGCTTATACCGGGACAGGGAGATTGCCTACAATGAGCAGTTCTTC
CASSLYRDREIAYNEQFF
>NA|TRBJ1-5|TRBV6-1|TRBD1
TGTGCCAGCAGTGAGACAGGGGCGTACCAGCCCCAGCATTTT
CASSETGAYQPQHF
>NA|TRBJ1-2|TRBV28|NA
TGTGCCAGCAGTTTAACCGGGGCCGGAGGCTACACCTTC
CASSLTGAGGYTF
>few|TRBJ2-7|TRBV20-1|NA
TGCAGTGCTAGAGATATCCCCCCATTCGCCGAGCAGTACTTC
CSARDIPPFAEQYF
>NA|TRBJ1-1|TRBV7-2|NA
TGTGCCAGCAGCTTAGGACCGATCACTGAAGCTTTCTTT
CASSLGPITEAFF
>few|TRBJ2-3|TRBV14|NA
TGTGCCAGCAGCCAGCCTACCAGGTGGCGGGGCAGCACAGATACGCAGTATTTT
CASSQPTRWRGSTDTQYF
>NA|TRBJ2-7|TRBV7-8|TRBD1
TGTGCCAGCAGTTCGGGACAGGGGGCTCACGAGCAGTACTTC
CASSSGQGAHEQYF
>few|TRBJ1-1|TRBV10-3|NA
TGTGCCATCAGTTGGACAGAGAACACTGAAGCTTTCTTT
CAISWTENTEAFF
>NA|TRBJ2-5|TRBV5-1|NA
TGCGCCAGCAGCTTGGCTGGTGGGTTGGACCAGTACTTC
CASSLAGGLDQYF
>few|TRBJ1-1|TRBV7-6|TRBD1
TGTGCCAGCGGCCGGACAGGGACTGAAGCTTTCTTT
CASGRTGTEAFF
>NA|TRBJ2-1|TRBV19|TRBD2
TGTGCCATCCGGACTAGCGGGACCAATGAGCAGTTCTTC
CAIRTSGTNEQFF
>many|TRBJ1-1|TRBV7-9|NA
TGTGCCAGCAGCTTAGAGGGTGCAGGGGTGAACACTGAAGCTTTCTTT
CASSLEGAGVNTEAFF
>NA|TRBJ2-2|TRBV14|NA
TGTGCCAGCAGCCAAGAAAGTTGGACCCCCGGGGAGCTGTTTTTT
CASSQESWTPGELFF
>NA|TRBJ2-4|TRBV10-3|NA
TGTGCCATCAGTGCTGGGGGGATAGCCAAAAACATTCAGTACTTC
CAISAGGIAKNIQYF
>NA|TRBJ2-7|TRBV11-2|NA
NA
CASSSSREGVPYEQYF
>NA|TRBJ2-3|TRBV6-6|TRBD2
TGTGCCAGCAGTTACAGGGCGGGCCAGCGGGGAAACACAGATACGCAGTATTTT
CASSYRAGQRGNTDTQYF
>NA|TRBJ1-1|TRBV9|TRBD1
TGTGCCAGCAGCGTAGCCCGGGACAGGTCTAACACTGAAGCTTTCTTT
CASSVARDRSNTEAFF
>few|TRBJ2-2|TRBV20-1|TRBD2
TGCAGTGCTAGAGATCAGGGAGGGAGCACCGGGGAGCTGTTTTTT
CSARDQGGSTGELFF
>NA|TRBJ2-2|TRBV24-1|NA
TGTGCCACCAGTGATCCACAGGCGTTCGCGAACACCGGGGAGCTGTTTTTT
CATSDPQAFANTGELFF